This passage covers 23 T cell receptor beta chains from one sample sequenced in a study of blood T cell repertoires in COVID-19. The protocol was immunoSEQ multiplex PCR, while the TCRdb copy is restricted to in-frame clones and leaves out a portion. This table holds some 260,000 clones, more than 75% found once. The specimen sequenced was peripheral blood. The receptors originated from a middle-aged woman who had recovered from COVID-19.

The rearrangement uses TRBV6-5 and TRBJ1-6; a possible D gene is TRBD1 (6 bases). This CDR3 has 13 residues. Germline assignment: CDR1 MNHEY and CDR2 SVGAGI. Trimming removed 7 bases at V and 5 bases at J, with 9 bases between. The CDR3 nucleotides are TGTGCCAGCATGGGACAACATAATTCACCCCTCCACTTT. Translating it yields CASMGQHNSPLHF.

The V gene is TRBV7-2, the J gene TRBJ1-2; D is perhaps TRBD1 (5 bases). The CDR3 contains 14 residues. Deletions cut 7 bases from V and 6 bases from J, with 18 bases between. The V gene's germline CDR1 is SGHTA and CDR2 FQGNSA. The chain's CDR3 is CASTSEEGRDGYTF. CDR3 DNA sequence: TGTGCCAGCACCTCCGAGGAGGGGAGGGATGGCTACACCTTC. Using reference TRBV7-2 and TRBJ1-2 for the parts outside the CDR3, the full variable domain is GAGVSQSPSNKVTEKGKDVELRCDPISGHTALYWYRQSLGQGLEFLIYFQGNSAPDKSGLPSDRFSAERTGGSVSTLTIQRTQQEDSAVYLCASTSEEGRDGYTFGSGTRLTVV.

The V gene is TRBV5-1, the J gene TRBJ2-1; 11 nucleotides line up with TRBD2. Germline CDR1 SGHRS, CDR2 YFSETQ. The length of the CDR3 is 16 residues. The J segment lost 6 bases and the V segment lost 0 bases, leaving 5 bases of the junction unmatched. The chain's CDR3 is CASSLGGTSGPNEQFF. The CDR3 DNA is TGCGCCAGCAGCTTGGGGGGGACTAGCGGACCCAATGAGCAGTTCTTC.

V is TRBV7-2 and J is TRBJ2-2; 12 nucleotides align to TRBD2. Germline loops: CDR1 SGHTA, CDR2 FQGNSA. This CDR3 comprises 16 residues. Trimming at V came to 5 bases and at J to 6 bases, leaving 7 bases not matched to a gene. The CDR3 nucleotides read TGTGCCAGCAGCACCCCTAGCGGGAGGGGGCCCGGGGAGCTGTTTTTT. Protein: CASSTPSGRGPGELFF.

This clone was counted a single time. The V gene is TRBV5-5, the J gene TRBJ2-7, with 9 bases lining up with TRBD1. Trimming took 0 bases from V and 4 from J; bases not matched to a gene: 2. The CDR3 contains 14 residues. The germline V gene encodes CDR1 SGHKS and CDR2 YYEKEE (reference sequence). This chain's CDR3 is CASSLGGQGYEQYF. CDR3 nucleotide sequence: TGTGCCAGCAGCTTGGGGGGACAGGGTTACGAGCAGTACTTC.

This clone has a handful of counts. The rearrangement joins TRBV9 to TRBJ2-6; tentatively, D is TRBD2 (5 bases). The CDR3 spans 15 residues. Trimming shortened V by 1 base and J by 2 bases, and 7 bases separated the two germline ends. In germline, CDR1 is SGDLS, CDR2 YYNGEE. The CDR3 DNA is TGTGCCAGCAGCGTAACTAGAACTGGGGCCAACGTCCTGACTTTC. Translating it yields CASSVTRTGANVLTF.

The J gene is TRBJ2-5, the V gene TRBV5-8; D is perhaps TRBD2 (6 bases). V dropped 0 bases and J dropped 5 bases, with 14 bases sitting between them. The germline gives CDR1 SGHTS, CDR2 YDEGEE. This CDR3 contains 15 residues. The CDR3 protein is CASSLGGDPGETQYF. In DNA form, the CDR3 reads TGTGCCAGCAGCTTGGGGGGGGACCCCGGGGAGACCCAGTACTTC.

The sample holds one count of this clone. This chain joins TRBV5-6 and TRBJ2-3, with TRBD2 matching 7 bases. This CDR3 has 16 residues. Germline V gives CDR1 SGHDT, CDR2 YYEEEE. V lost 7 bases, J lost 6 bases, and 17 bases stayed unmatched. The CDR3 here is CASRPAWGGSGDTQYF. Written as DNA, the CDR3 is TGTGCCAGCCGCCCAGCTTGGGGCGGGAGTGGGGATACGCAGTATTTT. The full variable domain, its missing parts supplied by reference TRBV5-6 and TRBJ2-3, is DAGVTQSPTHLIKTRGQQVTLRCSPKSGHDTVSWYQQALGQGPQFIFQYYEEEERQRGNFPDRFSGHQFPNYSSELNVNALLLGDSALYLCASRPAWGGSGDTQYFGPGTRLTVL.

The genes are TRBV29-1 and TRBJ2-7; 9 nucleotides line up with TRBD2. Germline-derived CDR1 and CDR2 are SQVTM and ANQGSEA. The V segment lost 6 bases and the J segment 5 bases; nucleotides outside the gene matches: 11. CDR3 length equals 14 residues. Here the CDR3 DNA reads TGCAGCGTGGGGGGTAGCGGGAGTCGGGACGAGCAGTACTTC. Amino acids: CSVGGSGSRDEQYF.

The chain is built from TRBV7-2 and TRBJ2-1; TRBD2 matches at 10 bases. The CDR3 is 15 amino acids. V lost 4 bases and J lost 3; bases outside the gene matches: 3. Germline V lookup: CDR1 SGHTA, CDR2 FQGNSA. CDR3 protein: CASSSRTSGYNEQFF. The CDR3 nucleotides read TGTGCCAGCAGCTCCCGGACTAGCGGCTACAATGAGCAGTTCTTC. The full variable domain, with the rest looked up from reference TRBV7-2 and TRBJ2-1, is GAGVSQSPSNKVTEKGKDVELRCDPISGHTALYWYRQSLGQGLEFLIYFQGNSAPDKSGLPSDRFSAERTGGSVSTLTIQRTQQEDSAVYLCASSSRTSGYNEQFFGPGTRLTVL.

This rearrangement joins TRBV7-2 to TRBJ1-1; 9 bases are shared with TRBD1. This CDR3 is 19 amino acids long. With V trimmed by 4 bases and J by 5 bases, 20 bases remained unmatched. Germline-derived CDR1 and CDR2 are SGHTA and FQGNSA. The CDR3 DNA is TGTGCCAGCAGCTGGGCCCTGCCTGTGGGACAGGGACGGGGGACTGAAGCTTTCTTT. This gives the protein CASSWALPVGQGRGTEAFF.

The chain combines TRBV6-5 with TRBJ1-1; 8 nucleotides agree with TRBD1. The CDR3 loop spans 14 amino acids. Germline CDR1 reads MNHEY; CDR2 reads SVGAGI. The V and J ends lost 5 bases and 6 bases, in that order; junction bases with no gene match: 8. The CDR3 DNA is TGTGCCAGCAGTCAACAAGGACAGGGCCCTGAAGCTTTCTTT. This translates into CASSQQGQGPEAFF.

This clone was seen a single time. The rearrangement uses TRBV27 and TRBJ2-1; TRBD2 aligns across 11 bases. CDR1 is MNHEY, CDR2 SMNVEV, per germline (reference sequence). The length of the CDR3 is 18 residues. The trim removed 4 bases at V and 6 bases at J, leaving 14 bases unmatched. The CDR3 reads CASSSPRGSGRALNEQFF. DNA of the CDR3: TGTGCCAGCAGTTCCCCCCGGGGTAGCGGGAGGGCCCTCAATGAGCAGTTCTTC.

This chain connects TRBV7-3 to TRBJ2-1; 10 nucleotides agree with TRBD1. The J segment lost 3 bases and the V segment lost 5 bases, leaving 4 bases of the junction unmatched. Germline V CDR1 and CDR2: SGHTA, FQGTGA. The CDR3 runs to 15 residues. CDR3: CASSQGQGNYNEQFF. CDR3 DNA: TGTGCCAGCAGCCAGGGACAGGGGAACTACAATGAGCAGTTCTTC.

The chain carries TRBV7-2 and TRBJ1-4; 9 bases agree with TRBD1. CDR1 is SGHTA and CDR2 is FQGNSA in the germline V gene. Losses at the gene ends were 4 bases for V and 8 bases for J; bases not matched to a gene: 8. The CDR3 sequence is 15 residues long. The CDR3 coding sequence is TGTGCCAGCAGCTCCCGACAGGGGGTGAGGGAAAAACTGTTTTTT. Its translation is CASSSRQGVREKLFF.

This clone was picked up one time. The rearrangement links TRBV9 to TRBJ2-3; 11 nucleotides match TRBD2. The CDR3 runs 15 residues. CDR1 is SGDLS and CDR2 is YYNGEE in the germline V gene. Trimming removed 0 bases from V and 7 bases from J; junction bases left unmatched: 4. This chain's CDR3 is CASSVAGLAGYTQYF. The DNA of the CDR3 is TGTGCCAGCAGCGTAGCCGGACTAGCGGGCTATACGCAGTATTTT. Using reference TRBV9 and TRBJ2-3 for the parts outside the CDR3, the full variable domain is DSGVTQTPKHLITATGQRVTLRCSPRSGDLSVYWYQQSLDQGLQFLIQYYNGEERAKGNILERFSAQQFPDLHSELNLSSLELGDSALYFCASSVAGLAGYTQYFGPGTRLTVL.

This chain links TRBV2 with TRBJ1-5, with D tentatively TRBD1 (6 bases). Germline CDR1 is SNHLY and CDR2 is FYNNEI. Trimming pared 8 bases from V and 4 bases from J, leaving 12 bases between. CDR3 length equals 13 residues. CDR3 in DNA: TGTGCCAGCCTCGGGACACCGAATCAGCCCCAGCATTTT. Its translation is CASLGTPNQPQHF.

The chain recombines TRBV7-3 with TRBJ2-5; a weak D match, TRBD1 (6 bases). Germline V gene lookup returns CDR1 SGHTA and CDR2 FQGTGA. The CDR3 sequence is 13 residues long. V lost 5 bases, J lost 5 bases, and 12 bases lay in between. The CDR3 reads CASSAGARETQYF. In nucleotides, the CDR3 is TGTGCCAGCAGCGCAGGGGCAAGGGAGACCCAGTACTTC.

The V and J genes are TRBV7-8 and TRBJ2-2; the D is unclear. The CDR3 runs to 15 residues. Trimming removed 6 bases at V and 5 bases at J, with 16 bases between. From germline, CDR1 is SGHVS and CDR2 FQNEAQ. CDR3 sequence: CASSLPFGSTGELFF. The CDR3 region has the DNA TGTGCCAGCAGTTTGCCCTTCGGGTCAACCGGGGAGCTGTTTTTT.

This chain uses TRBV4-1 with TRBJ1-2; TRBD1 might be the D (6 bases). CDR1 MGHRA and CDR2 YSYEKL come from the germline V gene. V was trimmed by 3 bases and J by 5 bases, leaving 10 bases between them. The CDR3 totals 13 residues. The CDR3 coding sequence is TGCGCCAGCAGCCAGGGGGCGGGTTATGGCTACACCTTC. It translates to CASSQGAGYGYTF.

This chain links TRBV15 with TRBJ2-3; D is possibly TRBD2 (5 bases). Germline V gene data show CDR1 as LNHNV and CDR2 as YYDKDF (reference sequence). Trimming left V 4 bases short and J 1 base short, with 18 bases between. The CDR3 sequence is 17 residues long. CDR3 nucleotides: TGTGCCACCAGCATGACTATAAGAAGCTCCGGCACAGATACGCAGTATTTT. Residues: CATSMTIRSSGTDTQYF.

The gene calls are TRBV5-1 and TRBJ2-2; 10 nucleotides line up with TRBD1. V was pared by 0 bases and J by 6 bases, with 8 bases of the junction left unmatched. Germline CDR1 is SGHRS and CDR2 is YFSETQ. This CDR3 has 17 amino acids. CDR3 loop: CASSLGGTGVVAGELFF. DNA for the CDR3: TGCGCCAGCAGCTTGGGCGGGACAGGGGTTGTCGCCGGGGAGCTGTTTTTT.

The V call is TRBV7-2, the J call TRBJ2-1; 9 nucleotides match TRBD2. The germline gives CDR1 SGHTA, CDR2 FQGNSA. V lost 1 base to trimming and J lost 7 bases; unmatched junction nucleotides: 5. The CDR3 spans 15 residues. The CDR3 loop is CASSLVSSGANEQFF. The CDR3 DNA sequence: TGTGCCAGCAGCTTAGTCTCTAGCGGGGCAAATGAGCAGTTCTTC.